This T cell receptor (beta chain) was captured by sequencing in a study of early T cells in non-severe SARS-CoV-2 infection. At the level of the study: Sequencing input comprised bulk RNA from unsorted whole blood; chain pairing was not available. Broader study findings: Private and CD4 specificities were missed by VDJdb matching, which favored anti-spike CD8 responses.

Unique molecular identifiers were attached to individual cDNA molecules. TCRdb re-called the 5' RACE reads through MiXCR, storing one row per CDR3 protein. Of approximately 89,000 distinct CDR3 sequences in the sample, about an eighth were seen once. J was trimmed by 8 bases and V by 1 base; bases with no gene match: 5. Germline assignment: CDR1 SQVTM and CDR2 ANQGSEA. CDR3 length: 14 amino acids. Points on this clonotype: Its target is not known.

The chain employs TRBV29-1 and TRBJ2-1; 10 bases fit TRBD2. The clonotype was recovered from an adult who was a healthcare worker with PCR-confirmed SARS-CoV-2 infection or an uninfected control (not recorded which). Sample: whole blood. CDR3 protein: CSVEGLAGVHEQFF. Here the CDR3 DNA reads TGCAGCGTTGAAGGTCTAGCGGGAGTACATGAGCAGTTCTTC.